The sequence of this TCR beta chain was determined in a study of blood T cells in healthy people across ages. Through a sample-barcoded 5' primer and a J-beta primer mix, a second PCR was run for roughly 7 to 12 cycles. TCRdb passed the 5' RACE reads through MiXCR, listing each CDR3 protein once. In the table there are 750,000 or so distinct CDR3 sequences, around 25% of which are singletons. This clonotype was detected only a few times. The same sample was also studied in work on T cells of mothers and their children. This second report adds: The study sampled three healthy Caucasian mothers and their six children.

The receptor was derived from a boy younger than 18 in good health. Input material: blood.

CDR3 sequence: CASSQVWMGRDYGYTF. The CDR3 bases are TGTGCCAGCAGCCAAGTTTGGATGGGACGGGACTATGGCTACACCTTC. The rearrangement uses TRBV3-1 and TRBJ1-2; D may be TRBD1 (5 bases). The CDR3 consists of 16 residues. V lost 1 base and J 3 bases, leaving 15 bases between the germline ends. Germline CDR1 and CDR2: LGHDT and YNNKEL (reference sequence).